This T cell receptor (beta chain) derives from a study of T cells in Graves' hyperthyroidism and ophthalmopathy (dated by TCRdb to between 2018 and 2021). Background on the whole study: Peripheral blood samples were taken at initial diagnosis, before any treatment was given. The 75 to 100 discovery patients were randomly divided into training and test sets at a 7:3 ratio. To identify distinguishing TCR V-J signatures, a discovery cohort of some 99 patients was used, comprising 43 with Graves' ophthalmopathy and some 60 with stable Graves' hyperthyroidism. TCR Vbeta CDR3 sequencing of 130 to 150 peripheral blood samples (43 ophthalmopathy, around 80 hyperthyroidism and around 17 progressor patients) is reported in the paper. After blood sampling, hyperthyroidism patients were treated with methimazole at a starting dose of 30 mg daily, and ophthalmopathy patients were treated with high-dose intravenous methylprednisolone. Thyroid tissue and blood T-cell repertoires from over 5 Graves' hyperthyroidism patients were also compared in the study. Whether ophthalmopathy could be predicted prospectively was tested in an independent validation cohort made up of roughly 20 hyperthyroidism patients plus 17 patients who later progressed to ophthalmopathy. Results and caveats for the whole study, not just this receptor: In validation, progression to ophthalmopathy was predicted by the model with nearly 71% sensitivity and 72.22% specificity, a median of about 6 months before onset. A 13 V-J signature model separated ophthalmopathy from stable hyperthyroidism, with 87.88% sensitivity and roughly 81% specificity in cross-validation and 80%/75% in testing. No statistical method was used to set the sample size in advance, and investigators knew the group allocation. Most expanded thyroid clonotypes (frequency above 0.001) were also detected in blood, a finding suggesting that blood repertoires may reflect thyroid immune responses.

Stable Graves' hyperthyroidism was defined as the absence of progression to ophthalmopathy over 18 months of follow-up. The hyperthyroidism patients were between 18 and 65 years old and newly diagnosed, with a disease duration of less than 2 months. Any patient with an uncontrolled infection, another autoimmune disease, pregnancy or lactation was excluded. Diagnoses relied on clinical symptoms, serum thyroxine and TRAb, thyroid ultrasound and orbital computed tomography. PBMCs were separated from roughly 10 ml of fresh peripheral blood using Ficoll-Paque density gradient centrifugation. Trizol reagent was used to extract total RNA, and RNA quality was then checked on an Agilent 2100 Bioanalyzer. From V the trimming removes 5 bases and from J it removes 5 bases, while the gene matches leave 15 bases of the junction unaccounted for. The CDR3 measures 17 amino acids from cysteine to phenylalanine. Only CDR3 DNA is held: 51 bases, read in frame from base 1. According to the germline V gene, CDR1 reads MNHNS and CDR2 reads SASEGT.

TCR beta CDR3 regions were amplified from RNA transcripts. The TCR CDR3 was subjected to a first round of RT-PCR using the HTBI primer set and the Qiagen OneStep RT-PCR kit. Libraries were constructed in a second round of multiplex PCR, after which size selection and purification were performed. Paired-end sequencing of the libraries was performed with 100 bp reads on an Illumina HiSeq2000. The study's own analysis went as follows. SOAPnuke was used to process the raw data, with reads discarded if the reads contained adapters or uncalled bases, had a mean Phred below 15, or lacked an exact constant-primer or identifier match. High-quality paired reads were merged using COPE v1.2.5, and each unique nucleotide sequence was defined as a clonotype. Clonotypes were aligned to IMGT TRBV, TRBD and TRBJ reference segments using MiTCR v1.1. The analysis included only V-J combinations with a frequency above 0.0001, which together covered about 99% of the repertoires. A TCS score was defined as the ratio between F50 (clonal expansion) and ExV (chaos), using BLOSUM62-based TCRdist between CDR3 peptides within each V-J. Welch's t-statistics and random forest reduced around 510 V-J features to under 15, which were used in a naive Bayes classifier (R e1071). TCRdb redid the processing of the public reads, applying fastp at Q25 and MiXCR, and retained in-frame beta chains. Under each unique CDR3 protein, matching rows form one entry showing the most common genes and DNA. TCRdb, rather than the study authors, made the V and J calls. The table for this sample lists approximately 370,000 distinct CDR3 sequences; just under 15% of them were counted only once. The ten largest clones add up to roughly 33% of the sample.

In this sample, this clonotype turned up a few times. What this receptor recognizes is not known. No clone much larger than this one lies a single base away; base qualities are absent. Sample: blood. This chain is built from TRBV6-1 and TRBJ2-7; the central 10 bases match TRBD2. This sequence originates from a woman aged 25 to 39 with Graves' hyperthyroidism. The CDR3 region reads CASSFGSGRTMDDEQYF. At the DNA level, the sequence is TGTGCCAGCAGTTTCGGTAGCGGGAGGACTATGGACGACGAGCAGTACTTC.